Shown below are 24 T cell receptor beta chains from a single sample sequenced in a study of CD8 T cells in ankylosing spondylitis. One entry per CDR3 protein, called by TCRdb with MiXCR from the 5' RACE reads. The data hold about 240,000 distinct CDR3 sequences, with approximately 9% observed a single time. Source material: blood, either unsorted or a sorted T cell fraction (not recorded which). These receptor sequences come from a male donor with ankylosing spondylitis or in good health (not recorded which).

Many counts were recorded for this clonotype. Written as DNA, the CDR3 is TGCAGTGCTAGAGATCGGACAGGGGATCAGCCCCAGCATTTT. As protein: CSARDRTGDQPQHF. The chain is built from TRBV20-1 and TRBJ1-5; TRBD1 agrees at 9 bases. The J segment lost 5 bases and the V segment lost 0 bases, leaving 2 bases of the junction unmatched. CDR3 length equals 14 residues. Germline values: CDR1 DFQATT, CDR2 SNEGSKA (reference sequence).

This clonotype was seen many times. The chain joins TRBV6-1 to TRBJ2-5; no firm D call. The germline V gene encodes CDR1 MNHNS and CDR2 SASEGT. The CDR3 is 14 residues long. Trimming shortened V by 4 bases and J by 1 base, and 10 bases separated the two germline ends. As DNA, the CDR3 is TGTGCCAGCAGTGTGGTAATTCTCCAAGAGACCCAGTACTTC. Amino acids: CASSVVILQETQYF.

V usage is TRBV5-6 and J usage is TRBJ1-3, with D unresolved. V lost 1 base and J 4 bases, leaving 3 bases between the germline ends. This CDR3 is 12 amino acids long. Germline CDR1 and CDR2: SGHDT and YYEEEE. In DNA form, the CDR3 reads TGTGCCAGCAGCTTGTGGGGAAACACCATATATTTT. Protein product: CASSLWGNTIYF.

This clonotype has at least ten counts. This chain joins TRBV12-3 or TRBV12-4 and TRBJ2-2; no clear D gene. The CDR3 has 15 amino acids. The ends were cut back, 6 bases at V and 10 bases at J, with 21 bases in the middle. CDR3 sequence reads: CASSQNKRAPEELFF. The CDR3 region has the DNA TGTGCCAGCAGCCAGAATAAGCGCGCCCCCGAGGAGCTGTTTTTT.

The V and J genes are TRBV10-3 and TRBJ2-7; 8 bases fit TRBD2. The J segment lost 4 bases and the V segment lost 2 bases, leaving 4 bases of the junction unmatched. Germline values: CDR1 ENHRY, CDR2 SYGVKD. The CDR3 covers 14 residues. CDR3 nucleotides: TGTGCCATCAGTGAGGAGCGGGAGCGGTACGAGCAGTACTTC. As protein: CAISEERERYEQYF.

This clonotype was counted ten times or more. The rearrangement joins TRBV6-1 to TRBJ2-6; D is uncertain. The germline V and J ends were trimmed by 1 base and 3 bases, with 7 bases remaining between them. Germline lookup yields CDR1 MNHNS and CDR2 SASEGT. The CDR3 has 15 amino acids. CDR3 protein: CASSEDGGGANVLTF. Written as DNA, the CDR3 is TGTGCCAGCAGTGAAGACGGTGGTGGGGCCAACGTCCTGACTTTC.

This clonotype was seen many times. This chain joins TRBV12-3 or TRBV12-4 and TRBJ2-6; D is undetermined. V lost 5 bases and J 2 bases, leaving 13 bases between the germline ends. The CDR3 runs 16 residues. The CDR3 DNA reads as TGTGCCAGCAGTCCGTGGTTTACTCCTGGGGCCAACGTCCTGACTTTC. It is translated as CASSPWFTPGANVLTF.

V gene TRBV20-1 combines with J gene TRBJ2-2; 9 nucleotides match TRBD1. V trimming: 6 bases; J trimming: 4 bases; junction bases outside the gene matches: 9. The CDR3 contains 15 residues. CDR1 DFQATT and CDR2 SNEGSKA come from the germline V gene (reference sequence). CDR3 in DNA: TGCAGTGCCTCATCCGCGGACAGGGGCACCGGGGAGCTGTTTTTT. Its translation is CSASSADRGTGELFF.

This clonotype was counted ten times or more. The chain couples TRBV5-1 to TRBJ2-2; no reliable D call. The germline V gene has CDR1 SGHRS and CDR2 YFSETQ. V was clipped by 0 bases and J by 6 bases, with 12 bases between them. The CDR3 spans 15 residues. CDR3: CASSLEVNLAGELFF. CDR3 in DNA: TGCGCCAGCAGCTTGGAAGTAAATTTAGCCGGGGAGCTGTTTTTT.

This clonotype was counted many times. V usage is TRBV12-3 or TRBV12-4 and J usage is TRBJ2-1; TRBD2 matches at 9 bases. With 4 bases clipped from V and 7 bases from J, the junction kept 14 bases outside the gene matches. The CDR3 extends over 17 amino acids. Here the CDR3 reads CASSSLSGGPSWNEQFF. In DNA, the CDR3 is TGTGCCAGCAGTTCCCTAAGCGGGGGGCCCTCTTGGAATGAGCAGTTCTTC.

In its sample, this clonotype was seen a few times. The chain is built from TRBV4-3 and TRBJ2-7; D tentatively fits TRBD1 or TRBD2 (6 bases each). The V and J ends lost 3 bases and 4 bases respectively, with 16 bases between them. The CDR3 extends over 15 amino acids. Germline CDR1 reads LGHNA; CDR2 reads YSLEER. The CDR3 protein is CASSHYRGTPYEQYF. In DNA, the CDR3 is TGCGCCAGCAGCCATTATCGGGGGACACCTTACGAGCAGTACTTC.

This clonotype was counted at least ten times. The V and J genes are TRBV4-3 and TRBJ2-1, with D perhaps matching TRBD2 (5 bases). The CDR3 extends over 16 amino acids. Germline V gene data show CDR1 as LGHNA and CDR2 as YSLEER. Trimming removed 4 bases at V and 4 bases at J, with 17 bases between. The CDR3 is CASSRSTLAGYNEQFF. The CDR3 coding sequence is TGCGCCAGCAGCCGGTCGACTCTAGCAGGATACAATGAGCAGTTCTTC.

This clonotype has ten or more counts. For the CDR3, the DNA is TGTGCCAGCAGCACGGGGGTCAGGGGGCTCCAAAAAATATACAATGAGCAGTTCTTC. This translates into CASSTGVRGLQKIYNEQFF. This rearrangement joins TRBV11-2 to TRBJ2-1, with 8 positions matching TRBD1. This CDR3 is 19 amino acids long. Germline assignment: CDR1 SGHAT and CDR2 FQNNGV. Trimming cost V 5 bases and J 4 bases; bases outside gene matches: 19.

This clonotype showed up many times. The genes are TRBV2 and TRBJ1-2; possible D gene TRBD1, 5 bases. The germline V gene encodes CDR1 SNHLY and CDR2 FYNNEI. The CDR3 runs to 14 residues. V lost 6 bases and J lost 0, with 11 bases in between. CDR3 sequence reads: CASRMGGANYGYTF. In DNA, the CDR3 is TGTGCCAGCAGGATGGGAGGGGCTAACTATGGCTACACCTTC.

This clonotype showed up just a few times. The rearrangement links TRBV6-5 to TRBJ2-7; no clear D. Trimming shortened V by 1 base and J by 0 bases, and 7 bases separated the two germline ends. The CDR3 loop spans 14 amino acids. The V gene's germline CDR1 is MNHEY and CDR2 SVGAGI. The CDR3 loop reads CASSYYGASYEQYF. CDR3 coding DNA: TGTGCCAGCAGTTACTACGGAGCCTCCTACGAGCAGTACTTC.

Many counts were recorded for this clonotype. This chain's CDR3 is CASSQGYLGDEQFF. The CDR3 DNA follows: TGCGCCAGCAGCCAAGGATACCTCGGGGATGAGCAGTTCTTC. The J gene is TRBJ2-1, the V gene TRBV4-1, with TRBD2 as a possible D gene (5 bases). The germline CDR1 and CDR2 sequences are MGHRA and YSYEKL. Trimming pared 1 base from V and 8 bases from J, leaving 12 bases between. CDR3 size: 14 residues.

This clonotype was observed many times. The chain is built from TRBV14 and TRBJ2-6; D may be TRBD1 (5 bases). This CDR3 comprises 15 residues. Trimming took 1 base from V and 2 from J, leaving 6 bases between them. Germline-derived CDR1 and CDR2 are SGHDN and FVKESK. CDR3 protein: CASSQAGTGANVLTF. CDR3 bases: TGTGCCAGCAGCCAAGCAGGGACTGGGGCCAACGTCCTGACTTTC.

A note on this clonotype: This clone may be a read error of a much larger clone one base away. This chain connects TRBV7-2 to TRBJ1-1; D is ambiguous. This CDR3 region has 13 residues. The germline V gene has CDR1 SGHTA and CDR2 FQGNSA. Written as DNA, the CDR3 is TGTGCCAGCAGCTTAGCCAGACCCACTAAAGCTTTCTTT. Residues: CASSLARPTKAFF.

To note about this clonotype: With a much larger clone just one base away, this may be a read error. The chain couples TRBV12-3 or TRBV12-4 to TRBJ2-1, with unresolved D. V lost 2 bases, J lost 4 bases, and 15 bases lay in between. The CDR3 has 16 residues. CDR3 in amino acids: CASSLLDPTGYNEQFF. The CDR3 DNA follows: TGTGCCAGCAGTTTACTTGACCCTACGGGTTACAATGAGCAGTTCTTC.

This clonotype was counted many times. CDR3 bases: TGTGCCAGCAGCCCCCGGGACCAAGCTTTCTTT. It specifies CASSPRDQAFF. The chain carries TRBV6-2 or TRBV6-3 and TRBJ1-1, with D possibly being TRBD1 (5 bases). This CDR3 spans 11 amino acids. The V gene's germline CDR1 is MNHEY and CDR2 SVGEGT. Trimming cost V 6 bases and J 9 bases, with 11 bases left between them.

This clonotype was seen more than once but under ten times. The V and J genes are TRBV15 and TRBJ2-2, with D unclear. Germline V gives CDR1 LNHNV, CDR2 YYDKDF (reference sequence). CDR3 length: 15 amino acids. V lost 3 bases and J 5 bases, leaving 13 bases between the germline ends. CDR3 loop: CATSSGRVGTGELFF. The CDR3 DNA sequence: TGTGCCACCAGCAGTGGAAGGGTGGGAACCGGGGAGCTGTTTTTT.

The table lists this clonotype with many counts. A junction boundary mismatches the germline segment, possibly from a read error. Written as DNA, the CDR3 is TGTGCCAGCAGCTTAGCGATATCGACGGCCCCCCTGCCGGTCTTT. This translates into CASSLAISTAPLPVF. This rearrangement joins TRBV7-2 to TRBJ1-1; D is unresolved. CDR1 is SGHTA and CDR2 is FQGNSA in the germline V gene. CDR3 length equals 15 residues.

This clonotype was seen many times. The V and J genes are TRBV7-8 and TRBJ1-5; maybe TRBD1 (6 bases). The CDR3 length is 14 residues. The germline CDR1 and CDR2 sequences are SGHVS and FQNEAQ. With 5 bases removed from V and 1 base from J, the gap between germline ends came to 9 bases. Here the CDR3 reads CASSRDRSNQPQHF. The CDR3 DNA follows: TGTGCCAGCAGCCGAGACAGGAGCAATCAGCCCCAGCATTTT.

The CDR3 sequence is CASSSQGSTNEKLFF. The CDR3 DNA follows: TGTGCCAGCAGCTCTCAGGGGTCAACTAATGAAAAACTGTTTTTT. The chain couples TRBV7-2 to TRBJ1-4, with a tentative D call TRBD1 (6 bases). The V and J ends lost 4 bases and 0 bases respectively, with 9 bases between them. The germline gives CDR1 SGHTA, CDR2 FQGNSA. The CDR3 sequence is 15 residues long.